The clone carrying this TCR beta chain was detected a few times. The antigen remains unidentified. These data originate in a study of human T cells and chemical hapten exposure. Study overall: Across its approximately 25 weeks, the study gave patients weekly diphenylcyclopropenone doses to the scalp. General study findings and limits: Positively correlated with patch test score were the counts of PT1 expanded TCRs.

Sample time point: patch test 1, 2 weeks after DPC sensitization. Regarding treatment: therapeutic diphenylcyclopropenone sensitization with weekly scalp DPC. Unfractionated whole blood served as the source for total RNA extraction. Sample donors consisted of patients with alopecia, aged 18 to 70 years, who were suitable for DPC. Losses at the gene ends were 0 bases for V and 1 base for J; bases not matched to a gene: 19. Germline V gene data show CDR1 as SNHLY and CDR2 as FYNNEI. The CDR3 has 21 amino acids. The library put unique molecular identifiers onto individual cDNA molecules. TCRdb called the RACE reads again in MiXCR, with one record for every CDR3 protein. This sample carries approximately 43,000 distinct CDR3 sequences, over 3.5% of them seen once, and the ten largest clones take approximately 24%.

The sample in question was whole blood, obtained in connection with sensitization to the hapten diphenylcyclopropenone (DPC). The origin of this receptor is a man aged 45-60 years with alopecia areata. Some clones in this sample may be carry-over from other donors' samples. The chain carries TRBV2 and TRBJ1-1; TRBD1 aligns across 8 bases. The CDR3, as DNA: TGTGCCAGCAGTGAAGCCACGCCCTGGGTGACAGGGGCCTCAACGAACACTGAAGCTTTCTTT. Translated: CASSEATPWVTGASTNTEAFF.